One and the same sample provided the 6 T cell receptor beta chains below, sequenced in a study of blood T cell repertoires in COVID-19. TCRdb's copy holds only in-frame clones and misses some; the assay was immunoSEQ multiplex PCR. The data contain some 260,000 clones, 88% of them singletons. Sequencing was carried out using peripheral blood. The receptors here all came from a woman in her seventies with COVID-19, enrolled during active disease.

The CDR3 is CASSEALYTGELFF. The CDR3 nucleotides read TGTGCCAGCAGTGAAGCGCTATACACCGGGGAGCTGTTTTTT. The J gene is TRBJ2-2, the V gene TRBV2; no reliable D call. Germline V gives CDR1 SNHLY, CDR2 FYNNEI. CDR3 size: 14 residues. With 0 bases removed from V and 3 bases from J, the gap between germline ends came to 5 bases.

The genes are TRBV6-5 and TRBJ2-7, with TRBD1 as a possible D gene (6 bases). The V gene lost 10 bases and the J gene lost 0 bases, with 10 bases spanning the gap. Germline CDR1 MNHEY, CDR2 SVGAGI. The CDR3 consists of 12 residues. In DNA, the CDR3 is TGTGCCACCACAGGGAGCTCCTACGAGCAGTACTTC. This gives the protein CATTGSSYEQYF.

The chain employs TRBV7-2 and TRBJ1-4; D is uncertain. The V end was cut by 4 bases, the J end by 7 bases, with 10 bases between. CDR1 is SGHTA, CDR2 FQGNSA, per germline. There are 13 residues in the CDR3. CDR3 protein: CASSSTVVEKLFF. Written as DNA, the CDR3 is TGTGCCAGCAGCTCTACCGTAGTTGAAAAACTGTTTTTT.

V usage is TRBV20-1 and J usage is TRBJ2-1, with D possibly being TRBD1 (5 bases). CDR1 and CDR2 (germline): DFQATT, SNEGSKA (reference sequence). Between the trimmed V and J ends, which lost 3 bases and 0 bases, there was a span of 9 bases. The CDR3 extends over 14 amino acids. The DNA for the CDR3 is TGCAGTGCTAGTGTCCAGGGCTCCTACAATGAGCAGTTCTTC. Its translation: CSASVQGSYNEQFF.

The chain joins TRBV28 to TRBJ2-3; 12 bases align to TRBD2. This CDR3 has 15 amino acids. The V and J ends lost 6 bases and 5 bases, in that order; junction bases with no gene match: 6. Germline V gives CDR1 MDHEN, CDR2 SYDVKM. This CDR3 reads CASRRTSGMGDTQYF. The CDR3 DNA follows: TGTGCCAGCAGGCGGACTAGCGGGATGGGAGATACGCAGTATTTT.

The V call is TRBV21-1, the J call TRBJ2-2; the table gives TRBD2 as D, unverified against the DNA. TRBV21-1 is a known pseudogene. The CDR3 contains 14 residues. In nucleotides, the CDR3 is TGTGCCAGCCCTCCCCCGGGAAGTGCCGGGGAGCTGTTTTTT. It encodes CASPPPGSAGELFF.